This TCR beta chain was found in a study of chemoradiotherapy in HPV16-positive cancers. The study, taken as a whole, reports: Non-HPV-specific T cells did not expand in tumors during treatment, whereas candidate HPV-specific clones and E7-related motifs did.

V was shortened by 4 bases and J by 4 bases, with 13 bases between the two germline ends. The CDR3 totals 15 residues. Germline CDR1 LGHNA, CDR2 YSLEER. Assay used: immunoSEQ multiplex PCR; TCRdb lists only in-frame clones, some missing. The sample holds 29,000 or so clones, approximately 91% seen once. On this clone: The antigen remains unidentified.

This specimen consisted of blood, obtained from a patient who underwent chemoradiotherapy. The chain has TRBV4-3 and TRBJ1-4, with D possibly being TRBD1 (6 bases). This TCR was sampled from a human donor with HPV-associated anogenital cancer. CDR3 sequence (DNA): TGCGCCAGCAGCCTTGAAGGGGGGAGTAATGAAAAACTGTTTTTT. Its translation: CASSLEGGSNEKLFF.